This T cell receptor (beta chain) originates from a study of blood T cell repertoires in COVID-19. The authors' processing: Estimation of nucleated cell counts relied on the amplification of reference gene primers. Assay used: immunoSEQ multiplex PCR; TCRdb lists only in-frame clones, some missing. From that table come the V and J calls and clone size; the DNA was used to work out D and trimming. The sample holds approximately 300,000 clones; roughly 89% are singletons and the top ten take about 5.2%. Categorization into cohorts depended on clinical history that participants reported. CDR1 and CDR2 (germline): MNHEY, SVGAGI. V shed 6 bases and J shed 6 bases, with 14 bases lying between them. The CDR3 is made up of 14 amino acids.

Sequencing was carried out using PBMCs or T cells enriched from blood (not recorded which). This clonotype was obtained from a man in his sixties who had recovered from COVID-19. The genes are TRBV6-5 and TRBJ2-2; D uncertain. As DNA, the CDR3 is TGTGCCAGCAGGGAGCACTATGACCCCGGGGAGCTGTTTTTT. It translates to CASREHYDPGELFF.